Presented here are 14 T cell receptor beta chains from one specimen sequenced in a study of blood T cell repertoires in COVID-19. Repertoires were generated with immunoSEQ multiplex PCR, while TCRdb's copy carries only in-frame clones and drops some. The sample holds 90,000 to 100,000 clones, roughly 80% seen once. What was sequenced was peripheral blood. Receptors originate from a man between 60 and 70 years old with acute or convalescent COVID-19.

This clone was seen a few times. J is TRBJ1-4 and V is TRBV7-2; D unresolved. Trimming removed 4 bases from V and 1 base from J, with 7 bases in between. This CDR3 is 14 amino acids long. In germline, CDR1 is SGHTA, CDR2 FQGNSA. CDR3 nucleotides: TGTGCCAGCAGCTATTCTCGAACTAATGAAAAACTGTTTTTT. Encoded protein: CASSYSRTNEKLFF.

The chain couples TRBV18 to TRBJ2-5, with D unresolved. The CDR3 length is 14 residues. The germline CDR1 and CDR2 sequences are KGHSH and LQKENI. V lost 2 bases to trimming and J lost 2 bases, with 9 bases between them. The CDR3 protein is CASSPYEAQETQYF. The DNA for the CDR3 is TGTGCCAGCTCACCATACGAGGCTCAAGAGACCCAGTACTTC.

This clone was detected only once. V and J are TRBV11-3 and TRBJ2-3; 7 nucleotides line up with TRBD2. With V trimmed by 5 bases and J by 6 bases, 5 bases remained unmatched. The CDR3 runs 13 residues. Germline CDR1 is SGHNT and CDR2 is YENEEA. The CDR3 sequence is CASSPGSGDTQYF. The CDR3 region has the DNA TGTGCCAGCAGCCCGGGTAGCGGGGATACGCAGTATTTT.

The chain carries TRBV5-5 and TRBJ1-2; D is possibly TRBD1 (6 bases). Germline loops: CDR1 SGHKS, CDR2 YYEKEE (reference sequence). The CDR3 runs 15 residues. The germline V and J ends were trimmed by 0 bases and 4 bases, with 13 bases remaining between them. CDR3 nucleotide sequence: TGTGCCAGCAGCTTGGCATCGGGGACAAGCTATGGCTACACCTTC. Translation gives CASSLASGTSYGYTF.

Only one count was recorded for this clone. The V and J genes are TRBV25-1 and TRBJ2-2, with 10 nucleotides matching TRBD1. CDR3 size: 15 residues. Trimming took 4 bases from V and 7 from J; bases not matched to a gene: 6. CDR1 and CDR2 (germline): MGHDK, SYGVNS. This CDR3 is CASSVGQGFGGELFF. The CDR3 region has the DNA TGTGCCAGCAGTGTGGGACAGGGGTTCGGCGGGGAGCTGTTTTTT. Using reference TRBV25-1 and TRBJ2-2 for the parts outside the CDR3, the full variable domain is EADIYQTPRYLVIGTGKKITLECSQTMGHDKMYWYQQDPGMELHLIHYSYGVNSTEKGDLSSESTVSRIRTEHFPLTLESARPSHTSQYLCASSVGQGFGGELFFGEGSRLTVL.

V is TRBV6-5 and J is TRBJ2-5; D possibly corresponds to TRBD1 (5 bases). This CDR3 region has 16 residues. Between the trimmed V and J ends, which lost 2 bases and 1 base, there was a span of 14 bases. Germline values: CDR1 MNHEY, CDR2 SVGAGI. CDR3 DNA: TGTGCCAGCAGTTACGTACCGCCTGACAGCCAAGAGACCCAGTACTTC. Protein sequence: CASSYVPPDSQETQYF.

The rearrangement links TRBV28 to TRBJ2-1; 13 nucleotides match TRBD2. The CDR3 is 17 residues long. CDR1 and CDR2 (germline): MDHEN, SYDVKM. J was trimmed by 7 bases and V by 5 bases; bases with no gene match: 11. The CDR3 loop reads CASSQPPGLAGPNEQFF. DNA of the CDR3: TGTGCCAGCAGTCAGCCCCCGGGACTAGCGGGACCGAATGAGCAGTTCTTC.

This chain joins TRBV6-2 or TRBV6-3 and TRBJ1-5, with 7 bases identical to TRBD1. Losses at the gene ends were 6 bases for V and 4 bases for J; bases not matched to a gene: 18. The germline gives CDR1 MNHEY, CDR2 SVGEGT. This CDR3 is built from 18 residues. The CDR3 nucleotides are TGTGCCAGCAGCAAGATTATTTTACAGGGGATAGATAATCAGCCCCAGCATTTT. Protein product: CASSKIILQGIDNQPQHF.

CDR3 region: CASSLAGAGYNEQFF. The DNA of the CDR3 is TGTGCCAGCAGTTTGGCGGGAGCAGGGTACAATGAGCAGTTCTTC. The chain employs TRBV28 and TRBJ2-1; 7 bases are shared with TRBD2. Germline CDR1 MDHEN, CDR2 SYDVKM. The CDR3 totals 15 residues. V trimming: 3 bases; J trimming: 4 bases; junction bases outside the gene matches: 6.

The chain couples TRBV21-1 to TRBJ1-4; the table's D call, TRBD1, was not checked against the DNA. TRBV21-1 is tagged as a pseudogene. The CDR3 is made up of 16 amino acids. The CDR3 sequence is CATKTPLRDRGGKLFF. CDR3 DNA: TGTGCCACCAAGACCCCTTTACGGGACAGGGGTGGAAAACTGTTTTTT.

About this clone: Just one base apart from a much larger clone, this may be a read error. The CDR3 protein is CASGQNTEAFF. In nucleotides, the CDR3 is TGTGCCAGTGGACAGAACACTGAAGCTTTCTTT. The J gene is TRBJ1-1, the V gene TRBV6-5, with D perhaps matching TRBD1 (5 bases). CDR1 is MNHEY and CDR2 is SVGAGI in the germline V gene. The CDR3 length is 11 residues. Trimming left V 9 bases short and J 1 base short, with 6 bases between.

This sequence joins TRBV7-2 and TRBJ2-1, with D unresolved. The CDR3 runs to 14 residues. CDR1 SGHTA and CDR2 FQGNSA come from the germline V gene. Trimming pared 5 bases from V and 9 bases from J, leaving 17 bases between. This chain's CDR3 is CASSKLRIESEQFF. CDR3 in DNA: TGTGCCAGCAGCAAACTGAGGATAGAGAGTGAGCAGTTCTTC.

The genes are TRBV29-1 and TRBJ1-1; the D is unclear. The CDR3 spans 13 residues. The V and J ends lost 4 bases and 0 bases respectively, with 9 bases between them. Germline values: CDR1 SQVTM, CDR2 ANQGSEA. CDR3 DNA: TGCAGCGTTGGCCCCGGGGTGAACACTGAAGCTTTCTTT. Its protein is CSVGPGVNTEAFF.

This clone was observed a few times. The chain links TRBV2 to TRBJ1-6; 7 nucleotides line up with TRBD1. Germline assignment: CDR1 SNHLY and CDR2 FYNNEI. The CDR3 loop spans 15 amino acids. The junction had 6 bases not matched to a gene; V was cut back by 6 bases and J by 4 bases. The CDR3 sequence is CASSQQGIYNSPLHF. Here the CDR3 DNA reads TGTGCCAGCAGCCAACAGGGGATTTATAATTCACCCCTCCACTTT. Full variable domain (remainder filled in from reference TRBV2 and TRBJ1-6): EPEVTQTPSHQVTQMGQEVILRCVPISNHLYFYWYRQILGQKVEFLVSFYNNEISEKSEIFDDQFSVERPDGSNFTLKIRSTKLEDSAMYFCASSQQGIYNSPLHFGNGTRLTVT.